These 8 T cell receptor beta chains were sequenced from one sample in a study of patients and donors after allogeneic stem cell transplantation (dated by TCRdb to 2019 to 2021). Libraries were built with RT-PCR. The sequencer listed for this sample is NextSeq 550. The raw public reads went through TCRdb reprocessing: fastp at Q25, MiXCR clone calling, in-frame beta chains kept. Merged by CDR3 protein, the rows form single entries marked with the most common genes and DNA. This sample has 70,000 to 95,000 distinct CDR3 sequences in its table, and just under 5% of those were observed once. The top ten clones comprise 2.5% to 3% of the sample. Sequenced sample: blood, either unsorted or a sorted T cell fraction (not recorded which). These receptors all come from a human donor who was either an allogeneic HSCT recipient or a stem cell or donor lymphocyte infusion donor (not recorded which). It is not recorded whose cells these are; they may come from a transplant donor.

The genes are TRBV19 and TRBJ1-1, with D perhaps matching TRBD1 (5 bases). CDR3 size: 15 residues. Between the trimmed V and J ends, which lost 3 bases and 4 bases, there was a span of 15 bases. CDR1 and CDR2 (germline): LNHDA, SQIVND (reference sequence). In DNA, the CDR3 is TGTGCCAGTAGTATGGGGGGACGGAGCCCCACTGAAGCTTTCTTT. Encoded protein: CASSMGGRSPTEAFF.

This clonotype was recorded a few times. The chain combines TRBV5-1 with TRBJ2-5; D not certain. Per the germline V gene, CDR1 is SGHRS and CDR2 is YFSETQ. The CDR3 sequence is 14 residues long. V lost 3 bases and J 4 bases, leaving 13 bases between the germline ends. The CDR3 is CASSSTVAGETQYF. The CDR3 DNA reads TGCGCCAGCAGCTCCACGGTCGCCGGAGAGACCCAGTACTTC.

Only a few counts were recorded for this clonotype. The V gene is TRBV11-2, the J gene TRBJ2-7, with D possibly TRBD2 on 5 matching bases. This CDR3 comprises 14 residues. The germline V gene encodes CDR1 SGHAT and CDR2 FQNNGV. V lost 3 bases and J lost 2, with 11 bases in between. The chain's CDR3 is CASSFWASPYEQYF. In nucleotides, the CDR3 is TGTGCCAGCAGCTTCTGGGCTAGCCCCTACGAGCAGTACTTC.

The table lists this clonotype with many counts. The rearrangement joins TRBV14 to TRBJ2-7; no clear D gene. Germline V gene data show CDR1 as SGHDN and CDR2 as FVKESK. The CDR3 runs 14 residues. V was shortened by 4 bases and J by 0 bases, with 10 bases between the two germline ends. This CDR3 is CASSPSRTSYEQYF. The CDR3 DNA sequence: TGTGCCAGCAGCCCGAGTCGCACCTCCTACGAGCAGTACTTC.

In its sample, this clonotype was seen many times. The V and J genes are TRBV29-1 and TRBJ1-3; 10 bases are a match to TRBD1. Germline lookup yields CDR1 SQVTM and CDR2 ANQGSEA. This CDR3 is 15 amino acids long. J lost 3 bases, V lost 6 bases, and 8 bases had no gene match. DNA for the CDR3: TGCAGCGTCGAGGACAGGGGGTCTTATGGAAACACCATATATTTT. Translating it yields CSVEDRGSYGNTIYF.

CDR3 in amino acids: CASSPRGADNTEAFF. CDR3 coding DNA: TGTGCCAGCTCACCACGGGGGGCCGACAACACTGAAGCTTTCTTT. The V gene is TRBV18, the J gene TRBJ1-1, with a possible D match to TRBD1 (6 bases). V lost 1 base and J 2 bases, leaving 11 bases between the germline ends. CDR1 is KGHSH and CDR2 is LQKENI in the germline V gene. The CDR3 sequence is 15 residues long.

The table lists this clonotype with many counts. The rearrangement joins TRBV11-2 to TRBJ2-7, with 7 bases fitting TRBD2. CDR1 and CDR2 from the germline V gene are SGHAT and FQNNGV. The trim removed 3 bases at V and 6 bases at J, leaving 5 bases unmatched. The CDR3 consists of 13 residues. The CDR3 reads CASSFGWGGEQYF. In DNA form, the CDR3 reads TGTGCCAGCAGCTTCGGGTGGGGGGGCGAGCAGTACTTC. Together with reference TRBV11-2 and TRBJ2-7, the CDR3 gives the full variable domain: EAGVAQSPRYKIIEKRQSVAFWCNPISGHATLYWYQQILGQGPKLLIQFQNNGVVDDSQLPKDRFSAERLKGVDSTLKIQPAKLEDSAVYLCASSFGWGGEQYFGPGTRLTVT.

In its sample, this clonotype was seen many times. The chain joins TRBV5-1 to TRBJ2-7, with 9 bases that match TRBD2. Looked up from germline, CDR1 is SGHRS and CDR2 is YFSETQ. J lost 4 bases, V lost 1 base, and 3 bases had no gene match. The CDR3 sequence is 14 residues long. This chain's CDR3 is CASSLSLAGYEQYF. Written as DNA, the CDR3 is TGCGCCAGCAGCTTGTCGCTAGCGGGGTACGAGCAGTACTTC. Filled out from reference TRBV5-1 and TRBJ2-7, the complete variable domain reads KAGVTQTPRYLIKTRGQQVTLSCSPISGHRSVSWYQQTPGQGLQFLFEYFSETQRNKGNFPGRFSGRQFSNSRSEMNVSTLELGDSALYLCASSLSLAGYEQYFGPGTRLTVT.